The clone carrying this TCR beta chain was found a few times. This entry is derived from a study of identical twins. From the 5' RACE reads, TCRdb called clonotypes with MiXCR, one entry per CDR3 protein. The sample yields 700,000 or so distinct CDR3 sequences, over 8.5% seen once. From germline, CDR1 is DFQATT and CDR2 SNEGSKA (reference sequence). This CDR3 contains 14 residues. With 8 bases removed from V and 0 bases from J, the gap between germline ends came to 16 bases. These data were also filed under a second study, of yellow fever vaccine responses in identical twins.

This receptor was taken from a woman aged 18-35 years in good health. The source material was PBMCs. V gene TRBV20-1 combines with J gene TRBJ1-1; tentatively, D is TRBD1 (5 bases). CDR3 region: CSSSPGGLNTEAFF. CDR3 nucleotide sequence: TGCAGTAGCTCGCCGGGGGGTCTGAACACTGAAGCTTTCTTT.